These 19 T cell receptor beta chains originate from one sample sequenced in a study of vaccination effects on CD4 cells after COVID-19. Profiling relied on immunoSEQ multiplex PCR, and the TCRdb table lists in-frame clones only, not all of them. Seen here are about 24,000 clones, approximately 69% observed once, and the top ten hold under 3.5%. Antigen-specific CD4+ T cells were first expanded with viral peptide pools by the ViraFEST assay and only then sequenced. Following culture for roughly 10 days, CD4+ T cells were isolated. None of the vaccinated had previously contracted SARS-CoV-2, and their nucleocapsid antibodies tested negative. Antigens of these TCRs are unknown. This specimen consisted of CD4+ T cells from PBMCs cultured with SARS-CoV-2 spike peptides, obtained before COVID-19 vaccination. These receptor sequences come from a human donor who received a COVID-19 vaccine.

This clone has more than one count but fewer than ten. The chain couples TRBV6-2 or TRBV6-3 to TRBJ2-3; a possible D gene is TRBD2 (6 bases). Germline V gene lookup returns CDR1 MNHEY and CDR2 SVGEGT. The CDR3 sequence is 16 residues long. V dropped 2 bases and J dropped 0 bases, with 12 bases sitting between them. The CDR3 sequence is CASSYGEADSTDTQYF. The CDR3 bases are TGTGCCAGCAGTTACGGGGAGGCAGATAGCACAGATACGCAGTATTTT.

The chain carries TRBV3-1 (or the pseudogene TRBV3-2) and TRBJ1-1, with D perhaps TRBD1 (6 bases). CDR3 length: 15 amino acids. Germline V gene lookup returns CDR1 LGHDT and CDR2 YNNKEL (reference sequence). Trimming cost V 4 bases and J 11 bases, with 23 bases left between them. The CDR3 nucleotides are TGTGCCAGCAGCCTTAAAGGGGGGAGGCCCCCGGCGGCTTTCTTT. It specifies CASSLKGGRPPAAFF.

The chain uses TRBV10-3 and TRBJ2-7; D is perhaps TRBD1 or TRBD2 (5 bases each). Trimming removed 6 bases at V and 2 bases at J, with 17 bases between. This CDR3 comprises 15 residues. Germline V lookup: CDR1 ENHRY, CDR2 SYGVKD. CDR3 sequence: CAIREGRTTPYEQYF. CDR3 bases: TGTGCCATCAGAGAGGGACGTACGACCCCCTACGAGCAGTACTTC.

This clone has only a few counts. V is TRBV10-1 and J is TRBJ2-1; TRBD1 aligns across 10 bases. The CDR3 totals 14 residues. Trimming removed 10 bases from V and 2 bases from J; junction bases left unmatched: 5. Germline V gene lookup returns CDR1 WNHNN and CDR2 SYGVQD (reference sequence). The CDR3 sequence is CATGTGDTYNEQFF. The CDR3 nucleotides are TGCGCCACCGGGACAGGGGATACCTACAATGAGCAGTTCTTC.

The table lists this clone with a few counts. The gene calls are TRBV7-9 and TRBJ2-3, with D tentatively TRBD2 (6 bases). Deletions cut 11 bases from V and 3 bases from J, with 15 bases between. This CDR3 region has 13 residues. Germline values: CDR1 SEHNR, CDR2 FQNEAQ (reference sequence). This CDR3 is CAPSSVSTDTQYF. DNA for the CDR3: TGTGCCCCCTCTAGCGTTTCGACAGATACGCAGTATTTT.

This rearrangement joins TRBV5-1 to TRBJ2-3, with 11 bases fitting TRBD2. The CDR3 sequence is 17 residues long. V shed 4 bases, J shed 3 bases, and the junction held 10 bases outside the gene matches. Germline CDR1 SGHRS, CDR2 YFSETQ. The CDR3 bases are TGCGCCAGCAGCCCGTCGCCACTAGCGGGAGAGACAGATACGCAGTATTTT. It translates to CASSPSPLAGETDTQYF.

The chain couples TRBV5-1 to TRBJ2-6; D uncertain. V was trimmed by 3 bases and J by 1 base, leaving 11 bases between them. CDR1 is SGHRS and CDR2 is YFSETQ in the germline V gene. CDR3 length: 16 amino acids. The CDR3 sequence is CASSSYSHSGANVLTF. In DNA, the CDR3 is TGCGCCAGCAGCTCCTACAGTCATTCTGGGGCCAACGTCCTGACTTTC.

This clone was counted between two and nine times. The chain uses TRBV7-8 and TRBJ2-7; TRBD2 is a possible D gene (6 bases). Trimming shortened V by 4 bases and J by 4 bases, and 14 bases separated the two germline ends. This CDR3 comprises 14 residues. Germline-derived CDR1 and CDR2 are SGHVS and FQNEAQ. The CDR3 region is CASSSHGTEYEQYF. CDR3 sequence (DNA): TGTGCCAGCAGCTCTCACGGGACTGAATACGAGCAGTACTTC. Based on the CDR3 plus reference TRBV7-8 and TRBJ2-7, the full variable domain is GAGVSQSPRYKVAKRGQDVALRCDPISGHVSLFWYQQALGQGPEFLTYFQNEAQLDKSGLPSDRFFAERPEGSVSTLKIQRTQQEDSAVYLCASSSHGTEYEQYFGPGTRLTVT.

V gene TRBV25-1 combines with J gene TRBJ1-2, with D hard to call. From germline, CDR1 is MGHDK and CDR2 SYGVNS. Deletions cut 1 base from V and 3 bases from J, with 6 bases between. This CDR3 comprises 13 residues. The CDR3 DNA sequence: TGTGCCAGCAGTGAATCGGGGTACTATGGCTACACCTTC. Its translation is CASSESGYYGYTF.

The V gene is TRBV10-1, the J gene TRBJ1-1, with D unclear. With 7 bases removed from V and 1 base from J, the gap between germline ends came to 10 bases. Germline V gene lookup returns CDR1 WNHNN and CDR2 SYGVQD (reference sequence). The CDR3 runs 13 residues. This CDR3 is CASTQEKNTEAFF. Written as DNA, the CDR3 is TGCGCCAGCACCCAGGAGAAGAACACTGAAGCTTTCTTT.

This chain connects TRBV15 to TRBJ1-1; 12 bases align to TRBD1. The CDR3 is 15 residues long. V trimming: 5 bases; J trimming: 0 bases; junction bases outside the gene matches: 1. Germline V lookup: CDR1 LNHNV, CDR2 YYDKDF (reference sequence). The CDR3 is CATSGTGGMNTEAFF. In DNA form, the CDR3 reads TGTGCCACCAGCGGGACAGGGGGCATGAACACTGAAGCTTTCTTT.

The chain recombines TRBV10-2 with TRBJ2-6, with unresolved D. Germline V CDR1 and CDR2: WSHSY, SAAADI. The V end lost 4 bases, the J end lost 0 bases, and 4 bases lay between the germline ends. The CDR3 extends over 14 amino acids. The CDR3 bases are TGCGCCAGCAGTGGTGGCTCTGGGGCCAACGTCCTGACTTTC. Its translation: CASSGGSGANVLTF.

DNA for the CDR3: TGTGCCAGCAGTCTTGTTAGGGCAGAGCAGTTCTTC. It encodes CASSLVRAEQFF. The genes are TRBV12-3 or TRBV12-4 and TRBJ2-1, with D uncertain. V lost 5 bases and J lost 10, with 12 bases in between. There are 12 residues in the CDR3.

The J gene is TRBJ2-7, the V gene TRBV6-5; TRBD1 matches at 9 bases. Per the germline V gene, CDR1 is MNHEY and CDR2 is SVGAGI. Germline trimming cut 6 bases from V and 6 bases from J; bases unmatched to any gene: 3. The CDR3 covers 12 residues. CDR3: CASRGDRAEQYF. The CDR3 DNA reads as TGTGCCAGCAGGGGGGACAGGGCCGAGCAGTACTTC.

This clone was found a few times. V gene TRBV19 combines with J gene TRBJ1-1; TRBD1 is a possible D gene (5 bases). V shed 6 bases and J shed 9 bases, with 11 bases lying between them. Germline V gene sequence: CDR1 LNHDA, CDR2 SQIVND (reference sequence). This CDR3 contains 11 residues. In DNA, the CDR3 is TGTGCCAGTAGCCTCACAGGAAAAGCTTTCTTT. Translation: CASSLTGKAFF.

This chain links TRBV9 with TRBJ1-2, with D hard to call. Per the germline V gene, CDR1 is SGDLS and CDR2 is YYNGEE. The V gene lost 4 bases and the J gene lost 5 bases, with 15 bases spanning the gap. The CDR3 length is 14 residues. Here the CDR3 reads CASSLGGEGYGYTF. DNA of the CDR3: TGTGCCAGCAGCCTGGGTGGAGAGGGATATGGCTACACCTTC. The entire variable domain, with the rest obtained from reference TRBV9 and TRBJ1-2, is as follows: DSGVTQTPKHLITATGQRVTLRCSPRSGDLSVYWYQQSLDQGLQFLIQYYNGEERAKGNILERFSAQQFPDLHSELNLSSLELGDSALYFCASSLGGEGYGYTFGSGTRLTVV.

The genes are TRBV10-1 and TRBJ1-1; 8 nucleotides agree with TRBD1. V shed 5 bases, J shed 9 bases, and the junction held 8 bases outside the gene matches. This CDR3 has 13 residues. Germline V CDR1 and CDR2: WNHNN, SYGVQD (reference sequence). The CDR3 protein is CASSRGQGEKAFF. For the CDR3, the DNA is TGCGCCAGCAGTCGCGGACAGGGAGAAAAAGCTTTCTTT.

The chain joins TRBV5-1 to TRBJ2-5; possibly TRBD1 for D (6 bases). CDR1 is SGHRS and CDR2 is YFSETQ in the germline V gene. Trimming removed 1 base from V and 4 bases from J, with 14 bases in between. This CDR3 comprises 15 residues. The CDR3 coding sequence is TGCGCCAGCAGCTTGTCTGTGCAGGGGCGAGAGACCCAGTACTTC. Residues: CASSLSVQGRETQYF.

CDR3 DNA sequence: TGTGCCAGCAGTTACCGGTCTCGGGGTCAGCCCCAGCATTTT. Residues: CASSYRSRGQPQHF. This chain connects TRBV6-2 or TRBV6-3 to TRBJ1-5; D call uncertain. The germline V and J ends were trimmed by 2 bases and 6 bases, with 11 bases remaining between them. Germline V gene lookup returns CDR1 MNHEY and CDR2 SVGEGT. This CDR3 has 14 amino acids.